This entry lists 4 T cell receptor beta chains sequenced from one sample in a study of T cells after posttransplantation cyclophosphamide. Sampled 1 year posttransplant, controls received myeloablative marrow transplants, methotrexate and a calcineurin inhibitor. TCRdb's table, derived via immunoSEQ multiplex PCR, lists solely in-frame clones and lacks some. The data hold approximately 20,000 clones, with roughly nine tenths observed a single time. Sequencing used PBMCs, obtained around 380 days after allogeneic stem cell transplant with calcineurin inhibitor and methotrexate. The receptors were gathered from a female patient in her 30s who received an allogeneic stem cell transplant from an unrelated donor, was CMV-positive, and had acute and chronic GVHD. Among the T cells, some may be from the graft donor.

This chain connects TRBV7-9 to TRBJ2-6, with D possibly being TRBD1 (5 bases). V lost 6 bases to trimming and J lost 5 bases, with 14 bases between them. The CDR3 sequence is 15 residues long. The germline V gene has CDR1 SEHNR and CDR2 FQNEAQ (reference sequence). CDR3 amino acids: CASSEGATRANVLTF. The CDR3 DNA follows: TGTGCCAGCAGTGAAGGGGCCACCAGGGCCAACGTCCTGACTTTC.

The chain recombines TRBV27 with TRBJ2-1; 11 nucleotides match TRBD2. CDR1 and CDR2 (germline): MNHEY, SMNVEV (reference sequence). The ends lost 1 base at V and 3 bases at J; junction bases unmatched: 2. The length of the CDR3 is 16 residues. CDR3 in DNA: TGTGCCAGCAGTTTATTAGGGACTAGCGGCTACAATGAGCAGTTCTTC. Residues: CASSLLGTSGYNEQFF.

The V gene is TRBV4-1, the J gene TRBJ2-2; 9 bases line up with TRBD2. The V gene's germline CDR1 is MGHRA and CDR2 YSYEKL. This CDR3 is built from 19 residues. The V gene end was trimmed by 6 bases and the J gene end by 6 bases; junction bases not matched to a gene: 20. CDR3 nucleotides: TGCGCCAGCAGGCATCCTCGGGCGGCAGGAAGCGGGAGGCCCGGGGAGCTGTTTTTT. Translating gives CASRHPRAAGSGRPGELFF.

The rearrangement links TRBV19 to TRBJ2-1; 15 bases line up with TRBD2. Germline values: CDR1 LNHDA, CDR2 SQIVND (reference sequence). The CDR3 has 18 amino acids. V trimming: 0 bases; J trimming: 8 bases; junction bases outside the gene matches: 8. The CDR3 is CASSIELSGTSGRYEQFF. The CDR3 region has the DNA TGTGCCAGTAGTATAGAGCTGTCAGGGACTAGCGGGAGGTATGAGCAGTTCTTC.